The sequence of this TCR beta chain was determined in a study of blood T cell repertoires in COVID-19. The CDR3 runs to 14 residues. V was trimmed by 5 bases and J by 4 bases, leaving 12 bases between them. Germline V gene data show CDR1 as SEHNR and CDR2 as FQNEAQ (reference sequence). Generated by immunoSEQ multiplex PCR, the TCRdb table keeps only in-frame clones and is missing some. The data show 210,000 or so clones, about nine tenths seen once. V is TRBV7-9 and J is TRBJ1-3, with a weak D call TRBD1 (5 bases). This sequence originates from a woman aged 60-75 years with acute or convalescent COVID-19. The sample was peripheral blood. The CDR3: CASSPGGAGNTIYF. Here the CDR3 DNA reads TGTGCCAGCAGCCCCGGCGGGGCCGGAAACACCATATATTTT.